These 20 T cell receptor beta chains originate from one sample sequenced in a study of cytomegalovirus exposure and HLA in healthy donors listed by TCRdb under 2017. To prepare the library, the immunoSEQ multiplex PCR assay was applied. The multiplex PCR relied on a mix of 60 forward primers for TCR Vbeta segments and 13 reverse primers for TCR Jbeta segments. TCRdb took over this immuneACCESS table, retaining in-frame rearrangements with V and J assigned. Such tables are incomplete; in checked studies, under half of the missing clones stem from an unresolved V gene, and the remainder is unexplained. For this sample the table gives more than 90,000 clones, of which roughly 71% were detected only once. The ten most abundant clones make up more than 9% of the sample. Sequencing was carried out using PBMCs. Source of these receptors: a man between 50 and 59 years old in good health and CMV-seronegative.

The chain joins TRBV30 to TRBJ2-1; D gene uncertain. The ends were cut back, 5 bases at V and 6 bases at J, with 5 bases in the middle. Germline CDR1 and CDR2: GTSNPN and SVGIG (reference sequence). This CDR3 region has 10 residues. The CDR3 sequence: CAWGANEQFF. The DNA of the CDR3 is TGTGCCTGGGGAGCCAATGAGCAGTTCTTC.

In DNA form, the CDR3 reads TGTGCCAGCAGCTTAGTGGCGGGGCCGAACACCGGGGAGCTGTTTTTT. Protein product: CASSLVAGPNTGELFF. The genes are TRBV11-2 and TRBJ2-2; TRBD2 is a possible D gene (6 bases). The CDR3 sequence is 16 residues long. Trimming removed 1 base from V and 0 bases from J, with 9 bases in between. Per germline, CDR1 SGHAT and CDR2 FQNNGV.

This clone showed up just a few times. The rearrangement joins TRBV6-1 to TRBJ2-1; D might be TRBD2 (6 bases). This CDR3 has 13 amino acids. Germline values: CDR1 MNHNS, CDR2 SASEGT. The germline V and J ends were trimmed by 11 bases and 5 bases, with 16 bases remaining between them. The CDR3 DNA follows: TGTGCCGGGGCGGAGGGGCGCAACAATGAGCAGTTCTTC. This codes for CAGAEGRNNEQFF.

For the CDR3, the DNA is TGTGCCAGCAGCCCAAAAACGACAGGGGGTATCTATGGCTACACCTTC. Protein product: CASSPKTTGGIYGYTF. The chain recombines TRBV7-9 with TRBJ1-2; TRBD1 aligns across 9 bases. The length of the CDR3 is 16 residues. Germline values: CDR1 SEHNR, CDR2 FQNEAQ (reference sequence). Trimming at V came to 5 bases and at J to 4 bases, leaving 11 bases not matched to a gene.

The chain uses TRBV5-6 and TRBJ2-7; TRBD2 might be the D (6 bases). The CDR3 length is 13 residues. Trimming left V 2 bases short and J 1 base short, with 7 bases between. Germline CDR1 is SGHDT and CDR2 is YYEEEE. CDR3 residues: CASSFAGSYEQYF. The CDR3 DNA reads TGTGCCAGCAGCTTTGCGGGATCCTACGAGCAGTACTTC. Looking up the rest from reference TRBV5-6 and TRBJ2-7 gives the full variable domain: DAGVTQSPTHLIKTRGQQVTLRCSPKSGHDTVSWYQQALGQGPQFIFQYYEEEERQRGNFPDRFSGHQFPNYSSELNVNALLLGDSALYLCASSFAGSYEQYFGPGTRLTVT.

The gene calls are TRBV6-1 and TRBJ1-2; 9 bases align to TRBD1. Germline-derived CDR1 and CDR2 are MNHNS and SASEGT. The CDR3 covers 16 residues. V shed 1 base, J shed 8 bases, and the junction held 11 bases outside the gene matches. CDR3 in amino acids: CASSEVEGGQGIGYTF. CDR3 DNA: TGTGCCAGCAGTGAAGTGGAAGGAGGACAGGGGATAGGCTACACCTTC.

V is TRBV7-8 and J is TRBJ2-2, with 10 bases fitting TRBD1. The CDR3 has 17 amino acids. V was pared by 1 base and J by 8 bases, with 10 bases of the junction left unmatched. Germline-derived CDR1 and CDR2 are SGHVS and FQNEAQ. The CDR3 spells CASSLGGTGVREGELFF. CDR3 coding DNA: TGTGCCAGCAGCTTAGGGGGGACAGGGGTTCGGGAAGGGGAGCTGTTTTTT.

This chain links TRBV28 with TRBJ2-5, with 8 positions matching TRBD1. The CDR3 contains 14 residues. Germline loops: CDR1 MDHEN, CDR2 SYDVKM. Trimming at V came to 5 bases and at J to 0 bases, leaving 2 bases not matched to a gene. Written as DNA, the CDR3 is TGTGCCAGCAGTATGACAGGGGACCAAGAGACCCAGTACTTC. Residues: CASSMTGDQETQYF. Drawing the rest from reference TRBV28 and TRBJ2-5, the complete variable domain is DVKVTQSSRYLVKRTGEKVFLECVQDMDHENMFWYRQDPGLGLRLIYFSYDVKMKEKGDIPEGYSVSREKKERFSLILESASTNQTSMYLCASSMTGDQETQYFGPGTRLLVL.

V and J are TRBV10-3 and TRBJ2-2; D gene uncertain. Germline V gene data show CDR1 as ENHRY and CDR2 as SYGVKD. The CDR3 is 13 amino acids. V was trimmed by 3 bases and J by 2 bases, leaving 4 bases between them. In nucleotides, the CDR3 is TGTGCCATCAGTGACCCTAACACCGGGGAGCTGTTTTTT. Its translation is CAISDPNTGELFF.

The chain has TRBV4-1 and TRBJ2-3; TRBD2 aligns across 8 bases. V lost 0 bases and J lost 6; bases outside the gene matches: 8. The germline V gene encodes CDR1 MGHRA and CDR2 YSYEKL. The CDR3 is 16 residues long. In DNA form, the CDR3 reads TGCGCCAGCAGCCAAGATCCGCGGGAGGATTGGGATACGCAGTATTTT. Translation gives CASSQDPREDWDTQYF.

For the CDR3, the DNA is TGTGCCAGCAGTCCGCGGGCGCCTCGGACTGAAGCTTTCTTT. Translated: CASSPRAPRTEAFF. This chain links TRBV28 with TRBJ1-1; no clear D gene. This CDR3 is 14 amino acids long. V lost 5 bases and J 5 bases, leaving 15 bases between the germline ends. Germline lookup yields CDR1 MDHEN and CDR2 SYDVKM.

The CDR3: CASSSWTRGVGNEQFF. In DNA form, the CDR3 reads TGTGCCAGCAGCTCTTGGACCAGGGGGGTGGGGAATGAGCAGTTCTTC. V is TRBV11-2 and J is TRBJ2-1; D perhaps matches TRBD1 (7 bases). The CDR3 has 16 amino acids. V was shortened by 4 bases and J by 7 bases, with 20 bases between the two germline ends. CDR1 and CDR2 (germline): SGHAT, FQNNGV.

The chain uses TRBV4-2 and TRBJ2-3; TRBD2 matches 12 bases. Per germline, CDR1 LGHNA and CDR2 YNFKEQ. The CDR3 is 16 amino acids. J was trimmed by 3 bases and V by 5 bases; bases with no gene match: 6. CDR3 coding DNA: TGTGCCAGCAGCTCGCAGACTAGCGGGAGTACAGATACGCAGTATTTT. Amino acids: CASSSQTSGSTDTQYF.

This chain links TRBV29-1 with TRBJ1-1; 8 nucleotides align to TRBD1. V was pared by 2 bases and J by 0 bases, with 11 bases of the junction left unmatched. CDR1 and CDR2 from the germline V gene are SQVTM and ANQGSEA. CDR3 length equals 17 residues. The CDR3 sequence is CSVERGRGTGMNTEAFF. The CDR3 bases are TGCAGCGTTGAAAGGGGCCGGGGGACAGGCATGAACACTGAAGCTTTCTTT.

This clone occurred a few times. The chain recombines TRBV30 with TRBJ2-2; 7 bases fit TRBD1. V lost 0 bases, J lost 3 bases, and 10 bases stayed unmatched. Germline values: CDR1 GTSNPN, CDR2 SVGIG (reference sequence). The CDR3 extends over 17 amino acids. DNA of the CDR3: TGTGCCTGGAGTGTACCCCAGACAGGGTACGACACCGGGGAGCTGTTTTTT. The encoded protein is CAWSVPQTGYDTGELFF.

The chain recombines TRBV19 with TRBJ1-1; D not certain. In germline, CDR1 is LNHDA, CDR2 SQIVND (reference sequence). V was pared by 4 bases and J by 1 base, with 7 bases between. The CDR3 spans 13 residues. The CDR3 protein is CASSNRGNTEAFF. The CDR3 bases are TGTGCCAGTAGTAACCGGGGGAACACTGAAGCTTTCTTT. The variable domain in full, completed from reference TRBV19 and TRBJ1-1, reads DGGITQSPKYLFRKEGQNVTLSCEQNLNHDAMYWYRQDPGQGLRLIYYSQIVNDFQKGDIAEGYSVSREKKESFPLTVTSAQKNPTAFYLCASSNRGNTEAFFGQGTRLTVV.

The gene calls are TRBV7-2 and TRBJ1-2; tentative D call: TRBD1 (5 bases). The CDR3 is made up of 15 amino acids. Germline CDR1 is SGHTA and CDR2 is FQGNSA. The V end was cut by 2 bases, the J end by 8 bases, with 18 bases between. The CDR3 reads CASSLSLQGGWGYTF. The CDR3 coding sequence is TGTGCCAGCAGCTTATCTCTGCAGGGAGGGTGGGGCTACACCTTC.

CDR3 amino acids: CACPSRGGPDEQFF. For the CDR3, the DNA is TGTGCCTGCCCCTCCAGGGGCGGGCCCGATGAGCAGTTCTTC. This chain links TRBV30 with TRBJ2-1, with D maybe TRBD1 (6 bases). Germline CDR1 reads GTSNPN; CDR2 reads SVGIG (reference sequence). There are 14 residues in the CDR3. V lost 6 bases to trimming and J lost 8 bases, with 20 bases between them.

This chain uses TRBV6-5 with TRBJ2-7; 10 bases fit TRBD1. Trimming at V came to 6 bases and at J to 5 bases, leaving 7 bases not matched to a gene. The CDR3 runs 14 residues. Germline V gives CDR1 MNHEY, CDR2 SVGAGI. CDR3 coding DNA: TGTGCCAGCAGCCCCGGGACAGGGGTACACGAGCAGTACTTC. It codes for CASSPGTGVHEQYF.

The V gene is TRBV30, the J gene TRBJ1-2, with a possible D match to TRBD1 (6 bases). Trimming pared 4 bases from V and 7 bases from J, leaving 16 bases between. Germline V gene data show CDR1 as GTSNPN and CDR2 as SVGIG (reference sequence). This CDR3 region has 13 residues. CDR3 in amino acids: CAWNQQGGRGYTF. DNA of the CDR3: TGTGCCTGGAACCAACAGGGCGGGCGTGGCTACACCTTC.